This record concerns one TCR beta chain sequence. The entry originates in a study of blood T cells in healthy people across ages. A second PCR, run for about 7 to 11 cycles, used a sample-barcoded 5' primer plus a J-beta primer mix. TCRdb reprocessed the 5' RACE reads with MiXCR, giving one entry per CDR3 protein. The table includes some 1.8 million distinct CDR3 sequences, about two fifths detected once. Each sample yielded at least 6 micrograms of PBMC total RNA. The germline V gene has CDR1 SGHRS and CDR2 YFSETQ. The CDR3 totals 13 residues. The V end lost 3 bases, the J end lost 2 bases, and 7 bases lay between the germline ends.

The V call is TRBV5-1, the J call TRBJ2-3; D remains ambiguous. This receptor was obtained from a human donor in good health. Sequencing was carried out using blood. This CDR3 is CASSSLTTDTQYF. The CDR3 DNA follows: TGCGCCAGCAGCTCACTGACCACAGATACGCAGTATTTT.